A selection of T cell receptor beta chains follows, all from one sample in a study of response to subunit inactivated influenza vaccine. From the RT-PCR reads, TCRdb called clonotypes with MiXCR, one entry per CDR3 protein. The table lists roughly 540,000 distinct CDR3 sequences, approximately 22% of them singletons. The same sample was also used in a study of T cells expressing NK-cell markers.

The material sequenced was CD4+ T cells sorted from PBMCs, taken 11 to 12 days after vaccination. The receptors here all came from a man in his fifties who received an inactivated influenza vaccine. Both conserved end residues are trimmed from each CDR3. Expanded clones are given a class, and other clones once, few, many or no size at all.

J gene: TRBJ1-5; clone size: NA; V gene: TRBV24-1; CDR3 protein: ATRAGGNQPQH
J gene: TRBJ2-2; clone size: few; V gene: TRBV7-2; CDR3 protein: ASSSSPPGRLTGELF
J gene: TRBJ2-7; clone size: few; V gene: TRBV4-2; CDR3 protein: ASSMYLVSYEQY
J gene: TRBJ2-7; clone size: NA; V gene: TRBV5-1; CDR3 protein: ASSSTWDRNFYEQY
J gene: TRBJ1-6; clone size: NA; V gene: TRBV5-1; CDR3 protein: ASSSAGQGAGSPLH
J gene: TRBJ2-7; clone size: NA; V gene: TRBV5-1; CDR3 protein: ASSFSPGQGNEQY
J gene: TRBJ1-6; clone size: NA; V gene: TRBV10-3; CDR3 protein: AIGAQGMNSPLH
J gene: TRBJ2-1; clone size: NA; V gene: TRBV24-1; CDR3 protein: ATADGSYNEQF
J gene: TRBJ1-4; clone size: NA; V gene: TRBV5-1; CDR3 protein: ASSLSQNEKLF
J gene: TRBJ2-5; clone size: few; V gene: TRBV25-1; CDR3 protein: ASSPRGRGLGETQY
J gene: TRBJ2-1; clone size: NA; V gene: TRBV18; CDR3 protein: ASSPPRMDNEQF
J gene: TRBJ2-7; clone size: many; V gene: TRBV7-2; CDR3 protein: ASSFRGASYEQY
J gene: TRBJ1-2; clone size: NA; V gene: TRBV12-3/TRBV12-4; CDR3 protein: ASNPPGGVYGYT
J gene: TRBJ1-1; clone size: NA; V gene: TRBV29-1; CDR3 protein: SVKDETEAF
J gene: TRBJ1-6; clone size: NA; V gene: TRBV4-1; CDR3 protein: ASSSQGARSGPLH
J gene: TRBJ1-2; clone size: NA; V gene: TRBV30; CDR3 protein: AWSVGWGPYGYT
J gene: TRBJ1-4; clone size: few; V gene: TRBV20-1; CDR3 protein: SARPVTGAGEKLF
J gene: TRBJ1-5; clone size: NA; V gene: TRBV20-1; CDR3 protein: SAIRSNQPQH
J gene: TRBJ2-3; clone size: few; V gene: TRBV20-1; CDR3 protein: SSKGSGGTDTQY
J gene: TRBJ2-7; clone size: NA; V gene: TRBV5-1; CDR3 protein: ASSLVATEHSYEQY
J gene: TRBJ1-5; clone size: few; V gene: TRBV6-1; CDR3 protein: ASSQRGDSNQPQH
J gene: TRBJ2-5; clone size: NA; V gene: TRBV15; CDR3 protein: ATSRDFGIQETQY
J gene: TRBJ1-1; clone size: NA; V gene: TRBV10-3; CDR3 protein: AIIPDRGVGTEAF
J gene: TRBJ1-5; clone size: NA; V gene: TRBV7-9; CDR3 protein: ASSYPPHSNQPQH
J gene: TRBJ2-5; clone size: few; V gene: TRBV5-1; CDR3 protein: ASSLASESGETQY
J gene: TRBJ2-5; clone size: NA; V gene: TRBV2; CDR3 protein: ASSRTSGYETQY
J gene: TRBJ1-2; clone size: NA; V gene: TRBV15; CDR3 protein: ATSPGQGSYGYT
J gene: TRBJ2-7; clone size: NA; V gene: TRBV4-2; CDR3 protein: ASSQAPQGATYEQY
J gene: TRBJ2-1; clone size: NA; V gene: TRBV4-2; CDR3 protein: ASSHIRGGWANEQF
J gene: TRBJ1-6; clone size: NA; V gene: TRBV6-5; CDR3 protein: ASSYVPGNANSPLH
J gene: TRBJ2-7; clone size: few; V gene: TRBV10-3; CDR3 protein: AISEQGSYEQY